These 5 T cell receptor beta chains came from one sample sequenced in a study of OX40 agonist ivuxolimab in advanced cancers. Sequenced by immunoSEQ multiplex PCR; TCRdb stores in-frame clones only, minus some. The table shows 72,000 or so clones, with approximately 84% occurring only once. Sequenced here: CD4+ or CD8+ T cells sorted from blood, sampled in a trial of the OX40 agonist ivuxolimab. The receptor source for this set is an adult with an advanced solid tumor such as melanoma, head and neck, liver or kidney cancer.

This chain joins TRBV6-4 and TRBJ2-1; D unresolved. Germline V gene sequence: CDR1 MRHNA, CDR2 SNTAGT. This CDR3 region has 14 residues. The V gene lost 6 bases and the J gene lost 3 bases, with 12 bases spanning the gap. DNA of the CDR3: TGTGCCAGCAGCCCTGGGGATAGCTACAATGAGCAGTTCTTC. Residues: CASSPGDSYNEQFF.

The chain employs TRBV5-1 and TRBJ1-5; D is possibly TRBD1 (6 bases). Germline V lookup: CDR1 SGHRS, CDR2 YFSETQ. Trimming removed 2 bases from V and 3 bases from J, with 9 bases in between. The CDR3 contains 14 residues. The CDR3 bases are TGCGCCAGCAGCTTTGGGGGGCTCAATCAGCCCCAGCATTTT. Encoded protein: CASSFGGLNQPQHF.

V usage is TRBV5-4 and J usage is TRBJ2-1, with D maybe TRBD2 (6 bases). V lost 0 bases to trimming and J lost 4 bases, with 11 bases between them. CDR3 length: 15 amino acids. Germline loops: CDR1 SGHNT, CDR2 YYREEE (reference sequence). The CDR3 nucleotides read TGTGCCAGCAGCTTGGATGCGGAGGGGTACAATGAGCAGTTCTTC. Its protein is CASSLDAEGYNEQFF.

The V and J genes are TRBV9 and TRBJ2-1, with 11 positions matching TRBD2. J lost 8 bases, V lost 1 base, and 17 bases had no gene match. CDR1 and CDR2 from the germline V gene are SGDLS and YYNGEE. There are 19 residues in the CDR3. The chain's CDR3 is CASSVQGMGLAGGIDEQFF. Written as DNA, the CDR3 is TGTGCCAGCAGCGTACAAGGTATGGGGCTAGCGGGAGGTATCGATGAGCAGTTCTTC.

The chain recombines TRBV7-3 with TRBJ2-7, with D perhaps TRBD2 (6 bases). The germline V and J ends were trimmed by 2 bases and 4 bases, with 15 bases remaining between them. Germline CDR1 SGHTA, CDR2 FQGTGA. The CDR3 runs to 15 residues. As DNA, the CDR3 is TGTGCCAGCAGCTTACTTGGGGGAGGTGTTTACGAGCAGTACTTC. Amino acid sequence: CASSLLGGGVYEQYF.